A single sample is the source of the 4 T cell receptor beta chains below, sequenced in a study of T cells in women clearing cervical HPV infection. This table comes from immunoSEQ multiplex PCR, and its TCRdb copy is limited to in-frame clones, with some not included. The sample's table shows 25,000 to 30,000 clones. Sequenced material: blood buffy coat. These receptors all stem from a woman aged 18 to 75 with a cervical HPV16 infection that either progressed to CIN3+ or cleared (not recorded which).

As to this clone: The observed sequence ends 3 residues before the CDR3 terminus, with the missing tail filled in from the germline J gene. V gene TRBV5-1 combines with J gene TRBJ2-3, with 13 bases fitting TRBD2. V was pared by 4 bases and J by 1 base, with 9 bases of the junction left unmatched. This CDR3 is 18 amino acids long. CDR1 is SGHRS, CDR2 YFSETQ, per germline. CDR3 DNA (partial): TGCGCCAGCAGCCCCGGACTAGCGGGGGCCTTGCGCACAGATACG. Protein: CASSPGLAGALRTDT. The CDR3 as a whole reads CASSPGLAGALRTDTQYF.

Worth noting for this clone: The read falls 3 residues short of the CDR3 end, and the missing part is taken from the germline J gene. This chain uses TRBV5-1 with TRBJ2-1, with 9 bases identical to TRBD2. V shed 0 bases and J 6 bases; nucleotides not matched to a gene: 7. The CDR3 loop spans 16 amino acids. The germline V gene encodes CDR1 SGHRS and CDR2 YFSETQ. This chain's CDR3 is CASSLAASGGFNEQFF. The covered CDR3 bases are TGCGCCAGCAGCTTGGCTGCGAGCGGGGGGTTCAATGAG.

Notes on this clone: The CDR3 end is not reached by the read, which stops 3 residues before it; the germline J gene fills it in. The chain links TRBV19 to TRBJ2-3; TRBD1 aligns across 7 bases. The V and J ends lost 3 bases and 7 bases, in that order; junction bases with no gene match: 16. Germline CDR1 and CDR2: LNHDA and SQIVND (reference sequence). This CDR3 is 17 amino acids long. The part of the CDR3 DNA that was read is TGTGCCAGTAGTATCAGTGGTTCGCGGACACAGGGGAATACG. This encodes CASSISGSRTQGNT. In full, the CDR3 reads CASSISGSRTQGNTQYF.

A remark on this clone: The missing CDR3 end, 3 residues past where the read stops, is filled in from the germline J gene. V gene TRBV2 combines with J gene TRBJ1-4, with D perhaps TRBD1 (5 bases). Germline V lookup: CDR1 SNHLY, CDR2 FYNNEI. V was shortened by 6 bases and J by 8 bases, with 16 bases between the two germline ends. This CDR3 is built from 14 residues. CDR3 in amino acids: CASSRDSGREKLFF. The CDR3 bases that were read are TGTGCCAGCAGCAGGGATTCCGGGCGGGAAAAA.